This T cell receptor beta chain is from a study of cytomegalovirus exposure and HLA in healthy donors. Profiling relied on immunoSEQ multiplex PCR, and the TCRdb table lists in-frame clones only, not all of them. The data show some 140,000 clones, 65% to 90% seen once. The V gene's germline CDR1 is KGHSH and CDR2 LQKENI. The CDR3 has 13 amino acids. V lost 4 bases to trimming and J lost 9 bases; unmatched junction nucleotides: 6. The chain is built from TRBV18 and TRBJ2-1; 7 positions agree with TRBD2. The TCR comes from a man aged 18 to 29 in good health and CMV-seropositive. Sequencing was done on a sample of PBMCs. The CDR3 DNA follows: TGTGCCAGCTCACTTGGACTAGACGGTGAGCAGTTCTTC. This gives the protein CASSLGLDGEQFF.